This T cell receptor beta chain was obtained from a study of T cell responses to AZD1222 COVID-19 vaccine. This CDR3 has 13 amino acids. The germline V gene encodes CDR1 MNHEY and CDR2 SVGAGI. V shed 5 bases, J shed 4 bases, and the junction held 2 bases outside the gene matches. Clones were sequenced by immunoSEQ multiplex PCR, and TCRdb holds only the in-frame ones, with some missing. The sample shows 160,000 or so clones, 92% of them seen only once. The TCR originated in an adult in good health. The chain employs TRBV6-5 and TRBJ2-7; 10 bases match TRBD2. The source material was peripheral blood, sampled on day 0 of MenACWY control vaccination. The CDR3 bases are TGTGCCAGCAGTACTAGCGGGAATTACGAGCAGTACTTC. It encodes CASSTSGNYEQYF.